Below, 10 T cell receptor beta chains from the same sample are listed, as sequenced in a study of control samples from healthy donors and cancer patients. Data came from immunoSEQ multiplex PCR; TCRdb stores just in-frame clones and leaves some out. Of 130,000 to 150,000 clones in the sample, roughly 92% were seen once. Sequences were obtained from blood. The receptor source for this set is a man aged 25 to 40 in good health.

The chain joins TRBV9 to TRBJ1-2; no reliable D call. Deletions cut 0 bases from V and 4 bases from J, with 7 bases between. Per germline, CDR1 SGDLS and CDR2 YYNGEE. CDR3 length equals 13 residues. The CDR3 sequence is CASSVGAGYGYTF. The CDR3, as DNA: TGTGCCAGCAGCGTAGGGGCGGGCTATGGCTACACCTTC.

The genes are TRBV19 and TRBJ1-1; 8 bases are a match to TRBD1. V lost 6 bases and J lost 3; bases outside the gene matches: 3. The CDR3 sequence is 13 residues long. CDR1 and CDR2 from the germline V gene are LNHDA and SQIVND (reference sequence). The CDR3 reads CASSTGGDTEAFF. In nucleotides, the CDR3 is TGTGCCAGTAGCACAGGGGGAGACACTGAAGCTTTCTTT.

The chain couples TRBV29-1 to TRBJ2-3, with TRBD2 identical over 7 bases. CDR1 SQVTM and CDR2 ANQGSEA come from the germline V gene. The CDR3 contains 13 residues. V trimming: 3 bases; J trimming: 10 bases; junction bases outside the gene matches: 10. CDR3 protein: CSVETSSEGAQYF. The CDR3 bases are TGCAGCGTTGAGACTAGCTCAGAGGGAGCGCAGTATTTT.

This clone has just one count. The chain has TRBV5-6 and TRBJ2-7; D unclear. The CDR3 length is 11 residues. CDR1 is SGHDT, CDR2 YYEEEE, per germline. V was pared by 2 bases and J by 4 bases, with 4 bases between. CDR3 nucleotide sequence: TGTGCCAGCAGCTTCGAATACGAGCAGTACTTC. It encodes CASSFEYEQYF.

The CDR3 spells CASSLAPRRETQYF. CDR3 in DNA: TGTGCCAGCAGCTTAGCACCTAGGCGGGAGACCCAGTACTTC. The chain joins TRBV11-2 to TRBJ2-5; D remains unclear. CDR1 is SGHAT and CDR2 is FQNNGV in the germline V gene. This CDR3 region has 14 residues. V lost 1 base and J lost 5, with 11 bases in between.

V and J are TRBV19 and TRBJ2-7, with TRBD2 matching 10 bases. After removal of 5 bases from V and 1 base from J, the junction contained 5 bases not matched to a gene. Germline values: CDR1 LNHDA, CDR2 SQIVND (reference sequence). This CDR3 contains 15 residues. The CDR3 loop is CASSPRTSGSYEQYF. The DNA of the CDR3 is TGTGCCAGTAGTCCAAGGACTAGCGGATCCTACGAGCAGTACTTC.

This clone has more than one count but fewer than ten. The rearrangement uses TRBV12-5 and TRBJ1-5; no reliable D call. Trimming pared 2 bases from V and 0 bases from J, leaving 20 bases between. The CDR3 length is 19 residues. Germline V lookup: CDR1 LGHNT, CDR2 FRNRAP. The CDR3: CASGLNTASLWGSNQPQHF. CDR3 coding DNA: TGTGCTAGTGGTTTGAACACCGCGAGCCTCTGGGGTAGCAATCAGCCCCAGCATTTT.

This chain links TRBV2 with TRBJ1-2; 10 bases line up with TRBD1. The CDR3 has 12 amino acids. Trimming removed 7 bases from V and 7 bases from J; junction bases left unmatched: 3. The germline V gene has CDR1 SNHLY and CDR2 FYNNEI. CDR3 protein: CASNDRGRGYTF. DNA for the CDR3: TGTGCCAGCAATGACAGGGGGCGTGGCTACACCTTC.

The chain couples TRBV9 to TRBJ2-5, with D perhaps TRBD2 (6 bases). The V gene lost 0 bases and the J gene lost 3 bases, with 18 bases spanning the gap. Germline V gene sequence: CDR1 SGDLS, CDR2 YYNGEE. The CDR3 covers 17 residues. The CDR3 region has the DNA TGTGCCAGCAGCGTAGCCGGGGGTAGCCAAGGAGAAGAGACCCAGTACTTC. It yields the protein CASSVAGGSQGEETQYF.

The chain employs TRBV19 and TRBJ2-4; D might be TRBD1 (5 bases). The germline gives CDR1 LNHDA, CDR2 SQIVND (reference sequence). V lost 2 bases and J lost 1, with 15 bases in between. The CDR3 sequence is 17 residues long. This chain's CDR3 is CASSIRTAGKAKNIQYF. The CDR3 DNA sequence: TGTGCCAGTAGTATAAGGACGGCAGGGAAGGCCAAAAACATTCAGTACTTC. Filled out from reference TRBV19 and TRBJ2-4, the complete variable domain reads DGGITQSPKYLFRKEGQNVTLSCEQNLNHDAMYWYRQDPGQGLRLIYYSQIVNDFQKGDIAEGYSVSREKKESFPLTVTSAQKNPTAFYLCASSIRTAGKAKNIQYFGAGTRLSVL.